This entry lists 15 T cell receptor beta chains sequenced from one sample in a study of T cell changes during pregnancy in multiple sclerosis. Some clones are missing from TCRdb's copy, which holds only in-frame ones; the method was immunoSEQ multiplex PCR. The table includes around 63,000 clones, about 92% detected once. Sequences were derived from CD8+ T cells from peripheral blood mononuclear cells, sampled in the third trimester of pregnancy. Receptors were obtained from a female donor in good health, enrolled as a control in a pregnancy study.

The CDR3 reads CASSQGTAYGYTF. CDR3 sequence (DNA): TGTGCCAGCAGCCAAGGGACAGCCTATGGCTACACCTTC. The chain is built from TRBV5-6 and TRBJ1-2; 7 bases are shared with TRBD1. The V and J ends lost 4 bases and 4 bases, in that order; junction bases with no gene match: 4. The CDR3 length is 13 residues. Germline V gives CDR1 SGHDT, CDR2 YYEEEE. The full variable domain, completed using reference TRBV5-6 and TRBJ1-2, is DAGVTQSPTHLIKTRGQQVTLRCSPKSGHDTVSWYQQALGQGPQFIFQYYEEEERQRGNFPDRFSGHQFPNYSSELNVNALLLGDSALYLCASSQGTAYGYTFGSGTRLTVV.

This clone was observed once. The chain combines TRBV27 with TRBJ1-2; 8 bases are a match to TRBD1. The CDR3 runs to 15 residues. Germline CDR1 is MNHEY and CDR2 is SMNVEV (reference sequence). Losses at the gene ends were 2 bases for V and 4 bases for J; bases not matched to a gene: 6. The CDR3 sequence: CASSLERTGSYGYTF. The CDR3 DNA reads as TGTGCCAGCAGTTTAGAGAGGACAGGGAGCTATGGCTACACCTTC.

The chain combines TRBV7-6 with TRBJ2-1; TRBD2 agrees at 16 bases. The CDR3 runs to 16 residues. CDR1 and CDR2 from the germline V gene are SGHVS and FNYEAQ. V was pared by 5 bases and J by 9 bases, with 7 bases of the junction left unmatched. CDR3 sequence (DNA): TGTGCCAGCAGCGTGGGACTAGCGGGGGGGCCAGTTGAGCAGTTCTTC. It encodes CASSVGLAGGPVEQFF.

The V and J genes are TRBV5-4 and TRBJ2-7; D not certain. The CDR3 spans 16 residues. The V and J ends lost 5 bases and 1 base respectively, with 19 bases between them. Germline V gene sequence: CDR1 SGHNT, CDR2 YYREEE (reference sequence). Written as DNA, the CDR3 is TGTGCCAGCAGTGAGACTGACCCGACGGTTTCCTACGAGCAGTACTTC. Protein product: CASSETDPTVSYEQYF.

This chain connects TRBV27 to TRBJ1-2, with 7 bases identical to TRBD1. The CDR3 contains 14 residues. Germline CDR1 MNHEY, CDR2 SMNVEV (reference sequence). The junction had 6 bases not matched to a gene; V was cut back by 6 bases and J by 2 bases. CDR3 sequence reads: CASRAGGGNYGYTF. CDR3 DNA: TGTGCCAGCAGGGCAGGGGGAGGCAACTATGGCTACACCTTC.

The chain uses TRBV7-2 and TRBJ1-2; D remains ambiguous. The length of the CDR3 is 12 residues. Trimming took off 5 bases at V and 14 bases at J, with 18 bases between the two ends. Germline V lookup: CDR1 SGHTA, CDR2 FQGNSA. CDR3 residues: CASSDTARVGTF. The CDR3 coding sequence is TGTGCCAGCAGCGATACTGCGAGGGTAGGAACCTTC.

The chain recombines TRBV4-3 with TRBJ1-1, with D unresolved. The CDR3 is 14 residues long. The V and J ends lost 0 bases and 4 bases respectively, with 9 bases between them. The germline V gene encodes CDR1 LGHNA and CDR2 YSLEER. The CDR3 region is CASSQDMAFTEAFF. The CDR3 DNA follows: TGCGCCAGCAGCCAAGATATGGCATTCACTGAAGCTTTCTTT.

The gene calls are TRBV7-8 and TRBJ2-1; a weak D match, TRBD2 (5 bases). Per the germline V gene, CDR1 is SGHVS and CDR2 is FQNEAQ. This CDR3 has 17 residues. Trimming removed 4 bases from V and 8 bases from J, with 24 bases in between. CDR3 sequence reads: CASSSPRWTAPGDEQFF. CDR3 nucleotide sequence: TGTGCCAGCAGCTCGCCCCGTTGGACGGCTCCCGGGGATGAGCAGTTCTTC.

The genes are TRBV19 and TRBJ2-1, with 8 bases identical to TRBD2. V trimming: 7 bases; J trimming: 1 base; junction bases outside the gene matches: 3. The V gene's germline CDR1 is LNHDA and CDR2 SQIVND (reference sequence). The CDR3 contains 14 residues. Here the CDR3 reads CASIGGVSYNEQFF. DNA for the CDR3: TGTGCCAGTATCGGGGGGGTGTCCTACAATGAGCAGTTCTTC.

This chain connects TRBV29-1 to TRBJ1-2, with D unresolved. The CDR3 runs 15 residues. The V gene's germline CDR1 is SQVTM and CDR2 ANQGSEA. With 2 bases removed from V and 2 bases from J, the gap between germline ends came to 15 bases. CDR3 region: CSVEWPFGKNYGYTF. The CDR3 nucleotides read TGCAGCGTTGAATGGCCCTTCGGGAAAAACTATGGCTACACCTTC.

The genes are TRBV5-6 and TRBJ1-1; 7 bases map to TRBD1. CDR1 and CDR2 from the germline V gene are SGHDT and YYEEEE. The CDR3 spans 16 residues. The junction had 10 bases not matched to a gene; V was cut back by 4 bases and J by 1 base. DNA for the CDR3: TGTGCCAGCAGCACCCTCTGGACAGGAGAGAACACTGAAGCTTTCTTT. Encoded protein: CASSTLWTGENTEAFF.

In this sample, this clone turned up once. The genes are TRBV2 and TRBJ2-1; weak D call: TRBD1 (5 bases). Trimming left V 8 bases short and J 5 bases short, with 16 bases between. Per the germline V gene, CDR1 is SNHLY and CDR2 is FYNNEI. This CDR3 region has 14 residues. CDR3 sequence: CASSELLGHNEQFF. In DNA form, the CDR3 reads TGTGCCAGCTCGGAACTCCTGGGGCACAATGAGCAGTTCTTC.

The rearrangement uses TRBV5-4 and TRBJ2-7, with a tentative D call TRBD2 (6 bases). The CDR3 runs to 15 residues. Germline CDR1 SGHNT, CDR2 YYREEE (reference sequence). V lost 0 bases and J lost 3, with 13 bases in between. The CDR3 region has the DNA TGTGCCAGCAGCTTGGTCGGGGGTGTCGACTACGAGCAGTACTTC. This translates into CASSLVGGVDYEQYF.

V gene TRBV7-9 combines with J gene TRBJ1-2; D uncertain. The CDR3 totals 15 residues. Germline CDR1 SEHNR, CDR2 FQNEAQ (reference sequence). Deletions cut 4 bases from V and 0 bases from J, with 12 bases between. This chain's CDR3 is CASSSPSRSNYGYTF. CDR3 nucleotide sequence: TGTGCCAGCAGCTCGCCGAGCCGCTCTAACTATGGCTACACCTTC.

The chain carries TRBV5-1 and TRBJ1-2, with 8 positions matching TRBD1. This CDR3 spans 15 amino acids. Germline V lookup: CDR1 SGHRS, CDR2 YFSETQ. J lost 3 bases, V lost 3 bases, and 7 bases had no gene match. As DNA, the CDR3 is TGCGCCAGCAGCTCTTCAGGGGGCATCGACTATGGCTACACCTTC. Residues: CASSSSGGIDYGYTF.